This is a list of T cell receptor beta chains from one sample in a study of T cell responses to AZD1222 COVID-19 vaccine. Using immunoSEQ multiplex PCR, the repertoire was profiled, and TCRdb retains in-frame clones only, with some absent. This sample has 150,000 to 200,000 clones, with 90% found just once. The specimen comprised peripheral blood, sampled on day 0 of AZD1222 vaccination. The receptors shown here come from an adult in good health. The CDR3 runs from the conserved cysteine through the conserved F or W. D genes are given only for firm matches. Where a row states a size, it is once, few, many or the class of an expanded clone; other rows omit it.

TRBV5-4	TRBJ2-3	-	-	TGTGCCAGCAGCTTGTCTAGCAGGGTGGATACGCAGTATTTT	CASSLSSRVDTQYF
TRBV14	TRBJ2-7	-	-	TGTGCCAGCAGCCAAGAGCCCGTGTTCGGCTACGAGCAGTACTTC	CASSQEPVFGYEQYF
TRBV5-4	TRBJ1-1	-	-	TGTGCCAGCAGCATCATGAACACTGAAGCTTTCTTT	CASSIMNTEAFF
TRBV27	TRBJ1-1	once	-	TGTGCCAGCAGTTTATACAGTTTTAACACTGAAGCTTTCTTT	CASSLYSFNTEAFF
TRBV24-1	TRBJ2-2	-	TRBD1	TGTGCCACCCGGACCCCGCCAGGGGGCCTCCCGGAGCTGTTTTTT	CATRTPPGGLPELFF
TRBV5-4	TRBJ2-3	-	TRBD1	TGTGCCAGCAGCGGTCCGGGACAGGGCTTTACGCGGGGCAGCACAGATACGCAGTATTTT	CASSGPGQGFTRGSTDTQYF
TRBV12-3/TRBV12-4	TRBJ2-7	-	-	TGTGCCAGCAGTTGGGGAGCCGAGCAGTACTTC	CASSWGAEQYF
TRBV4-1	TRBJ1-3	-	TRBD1	TGCGCCAGCAGCCAAGGAGGTTTAACAGGGGGCTTGGGCTCTGGAAACACCATATATTTT	CASSQGGLTGGLGSGNTIYF
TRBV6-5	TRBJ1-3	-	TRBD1	TGTGCCAGCAGTTACTCGAGGGGGCCCTCTGGAAACACCATATATTTT	CASSYSRGPSGNTIYF
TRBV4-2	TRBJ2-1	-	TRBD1	TGTGCCAGCAGCCAAGACCCACAGGGGGCAGGCAATGAGCAGTTCTTC	CASSQDPQGAGNEQFF
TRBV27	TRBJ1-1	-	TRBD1	TGTGCCAGCACACAACTGGGACAGGTCGGAAACACTGAAGCTTTCTTT	CASTQLGQVGNTEAFF
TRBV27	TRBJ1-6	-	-	TGTGCCAGCAGTTTATCGGTGGGCTCCTATAATTCACCCCTCCACTTT	CASSLSVGSYNSPLHF
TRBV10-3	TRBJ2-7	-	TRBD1	TGTGCCATCAGTGCTACTTCGGAGACAGGGACCTACGAGCAGTACTTC	CAISATSETGTYEQYF
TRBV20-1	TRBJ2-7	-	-	TGCAGTGCTAGAGATCACCCCGAGCAGTACTTC	CSARDHPEQYF
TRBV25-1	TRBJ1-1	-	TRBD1	TGTGCCAGCAGTGAATCGCGGGACAGGGGAGGAGCTTTCTTT	CASSESRDRGGAFF
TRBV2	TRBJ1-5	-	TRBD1	TGTGCCAGCAGGGAAGGGGGCAGTCAGCCCCAGCATTTT	CASREGGSQPQHF
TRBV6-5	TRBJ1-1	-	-	TGTGCCACCTCCGGGACGGTGGACTTGAACACTGAAGCTTTCTTT	CATSGTVDLNTEAFF
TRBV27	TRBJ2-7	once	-	TGTGCCAGCAGTTTATTTGGGCACTCCTACGAGCAGTACTTC	CASSLFGHSYEQYF
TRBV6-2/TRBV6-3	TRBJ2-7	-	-	TGTGCCAGCAGTTACTCCGCCTCCTACGAGCAGTACTTC	CASSYSASYEQYF
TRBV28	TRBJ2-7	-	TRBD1	TGTGCCAGCAGTGCCCACCGACAGGGGACCTACGAGCAGTACTTC	CASSAHRQGTYEQYF
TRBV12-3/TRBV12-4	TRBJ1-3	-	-	TGTGCCAGCAGCCTACACGGAAACACCATATATTTT	CASSLHGNTIYF
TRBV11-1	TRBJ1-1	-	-	TGTGCCAGCAGCCTCTTACAGGGCCCCAGCACTGAAGCTTTCTTT	CASSLLQGPSTEAFF
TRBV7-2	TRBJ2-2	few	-	TGTGCCAGCAGCCTGACCTCCCGGGAGCTGTTTTTT	CASSLTSRELFF
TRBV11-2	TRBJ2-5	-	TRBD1	TGTGCCAGCAGCTTAGGGACAGGGAGGGAGACCCAGTACTTC	CASSLGTGRETQYF